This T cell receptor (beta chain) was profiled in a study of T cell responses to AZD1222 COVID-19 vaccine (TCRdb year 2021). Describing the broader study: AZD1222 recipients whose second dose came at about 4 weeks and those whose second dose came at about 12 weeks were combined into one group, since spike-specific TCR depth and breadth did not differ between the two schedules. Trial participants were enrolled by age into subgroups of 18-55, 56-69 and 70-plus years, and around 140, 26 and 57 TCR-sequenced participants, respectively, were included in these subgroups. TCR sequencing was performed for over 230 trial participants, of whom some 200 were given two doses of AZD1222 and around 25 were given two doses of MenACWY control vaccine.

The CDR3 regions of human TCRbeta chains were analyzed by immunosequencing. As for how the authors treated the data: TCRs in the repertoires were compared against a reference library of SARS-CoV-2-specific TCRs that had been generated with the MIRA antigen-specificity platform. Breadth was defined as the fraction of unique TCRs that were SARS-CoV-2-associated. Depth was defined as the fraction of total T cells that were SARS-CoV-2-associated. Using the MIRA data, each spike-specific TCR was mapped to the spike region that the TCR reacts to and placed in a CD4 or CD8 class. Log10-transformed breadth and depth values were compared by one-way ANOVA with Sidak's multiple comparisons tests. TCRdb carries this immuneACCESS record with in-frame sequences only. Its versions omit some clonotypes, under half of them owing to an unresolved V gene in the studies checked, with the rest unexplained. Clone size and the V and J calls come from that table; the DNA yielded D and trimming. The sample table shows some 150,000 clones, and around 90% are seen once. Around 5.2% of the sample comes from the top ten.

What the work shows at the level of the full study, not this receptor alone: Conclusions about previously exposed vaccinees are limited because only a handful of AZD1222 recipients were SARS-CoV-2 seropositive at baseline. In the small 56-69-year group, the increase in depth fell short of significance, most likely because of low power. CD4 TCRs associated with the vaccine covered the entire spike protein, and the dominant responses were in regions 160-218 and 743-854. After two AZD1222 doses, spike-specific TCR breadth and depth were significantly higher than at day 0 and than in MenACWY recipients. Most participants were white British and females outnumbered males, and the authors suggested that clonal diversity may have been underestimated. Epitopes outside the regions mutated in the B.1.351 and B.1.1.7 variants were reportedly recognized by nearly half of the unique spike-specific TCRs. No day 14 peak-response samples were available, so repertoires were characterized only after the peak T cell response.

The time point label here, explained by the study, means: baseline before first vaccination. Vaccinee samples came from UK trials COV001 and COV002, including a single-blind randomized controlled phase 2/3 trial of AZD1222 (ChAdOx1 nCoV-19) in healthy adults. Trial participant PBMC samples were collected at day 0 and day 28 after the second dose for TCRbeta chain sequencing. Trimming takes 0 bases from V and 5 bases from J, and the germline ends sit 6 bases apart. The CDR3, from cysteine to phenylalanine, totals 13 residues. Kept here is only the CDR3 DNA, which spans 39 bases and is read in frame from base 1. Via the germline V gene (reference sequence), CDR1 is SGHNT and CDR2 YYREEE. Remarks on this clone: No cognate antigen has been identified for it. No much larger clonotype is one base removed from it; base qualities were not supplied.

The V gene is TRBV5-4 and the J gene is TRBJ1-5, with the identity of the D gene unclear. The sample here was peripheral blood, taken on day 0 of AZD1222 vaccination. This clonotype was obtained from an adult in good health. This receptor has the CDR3 CASSLGGDQPQHF. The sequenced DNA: TGTGCCAGCAGCTTGGGGGGAGATCAGCCCCAGCATTTT.